This T cell receptor beta chain appears in the sequencing data of a study of CXCR3-negative and CXCR3-positive naive CD8 T cells. Study results and limitations: CXCR3-negative naive cells had less hydrophobic TRB CDR3s than did CXCR3-positive naive cells. TRBV-TRBJ usage was similar across naive CXCR3 subsets but distinct in memory cells.

The CDR3 runs to 14 residues. Germline assignment: CDR1 LNHDA and CDR2 SQIVND (reference sequence). Researchers prepared the TRB cDNA libraries using 5' RACE with UMI labels. TCRdb reprocessed the 5' RACE reads and keeps a single row for each CDR3 protein, giving no DNA. This sample carries 100,000 or so distinct CDR3 sequences, with 0.36% going to the ten biggest clones. Notes on this clonotype: The target antigen is unknown.

Researchers sorted roughly 310,000 cells of each CD8+ T cell subset in triplicate. Within the CD8+ T cell compartment, naive cells were CD45RO-CCR7+CD27+CD95-. Input material: naive CXCR3+ CD8+ T cells from blood. Subset: CD45RO-CCR7+CD27+CD95- naive CD8+ T cells expressing CXCR3 (TNR3+). J is TRBJ2-1 and V is TRBV19; TCRdb calls TRBD1, which cannot be checked without DNA. This TCR derives from a human donor in good health. Some clones in this sample may be carry-over from other donors' samples. This CDR3 is CASKNRGEINEQFF.